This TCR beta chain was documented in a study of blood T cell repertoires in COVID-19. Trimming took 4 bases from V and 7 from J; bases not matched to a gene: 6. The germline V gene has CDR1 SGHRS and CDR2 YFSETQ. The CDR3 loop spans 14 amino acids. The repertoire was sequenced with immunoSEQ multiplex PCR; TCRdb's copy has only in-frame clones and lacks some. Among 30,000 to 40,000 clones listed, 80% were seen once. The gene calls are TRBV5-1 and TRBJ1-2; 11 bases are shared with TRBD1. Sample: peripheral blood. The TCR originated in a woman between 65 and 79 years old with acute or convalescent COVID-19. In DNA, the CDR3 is TGCGCCAGCAGCGAACGGACAGGGGGCTCTGGCTACACCTTC. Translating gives CASSERTGGSGYTF.